The 30 T cell receptor beta chains reported below all come from one sample, sequenced in a study of identical twins. TCRdb re-derived calls from the 5' RACE reads in MiXCR, one entry per CDR3 protein. The sample shows just under 550,000 distinct CDR3 sequences, about 15% of them seen only once. The sample was also reused in another study, on yellow fever vaccine responses in identical twins.

Sequenced: CD4+ T cells sorted from blood. Receptors were obtained from a woman aged 18-29 years in good health.

This clonotype was counted at least ten times. The V and J genes are TRBV14 and TRBJ2-3; TRBD2 agrees at 8 bases. V lost 7 bases, J lost 4 bases, and 10 bases stayed unmatched. The CDR3 consists of 15 residues. Germline V gene lookup returns CDR1 SGHDN and CDR2 FVKESK. CDR3 in amino acids: CASKKSGGPADTQYF. CDR3 coding DNA: TGTGCCAGCAAAAAATCGGGAGGGCCAGCAGATACGCAGTATTTT.

The chain joins TRBV6-1 to TRBJ2-1, with D perhaps matching TRBD2 (5 bases). Germline CDR1 is MNHNS and CDR2 is SASEGT. The CDR3 totals 13 residues. V lost 0 bases and J 10 bases, leaving 10 bases between the germline ends. In DNA, the CDR3 is TGTGCCAGCAGTGAAGCGCGGGCTCGGGAGCAGTTCTTC. Translation: CASSEARAREQFF.

The rearrangement uses TRBV29-1 and TRBJ2-2, with 12 nucleotides matching TRBD2. Germline V gene data show CDR1 as SQVTM and CDR2 as ANQGSEA. V dropped 8 bases and J dropped 5; count of bases not matched to a gene: 9. The CDR3 sequence is 15 residues long. CDR3 nucleotides: TGCAGCCACGCTAGCGGGGGGGGATCTACCGGGGAGCTGTTTTTT. It is translated as CSHASGGGSTGELFF.

This clonotype was recorded a few times. The chain employs TRBV7-3 and TRBJ2-4; 14 bases are a match to TRBD2. J lost 7 bases, V lost 2 bases, and 7 bases had no gene match. Germline CDR1 is SGHTA and CDR2 is FQGTGA. The length of the CDR3 is 17 residues. CDR3 nucleotide sequence: TGTGCCAGCAGCTTATACCACGGGACTAGCGGGAGTAACATTCAGTACTTC. Translating it yields CASSLYHGTSGSNIQYF.

V usage is TRBV6-1 and J usage is TRBJ1-1; D unresolved. The CDR3 consists of 14 residues. Germline CDR1 MNHNS, CDR2 SASEGT. Trimming took off 7 bases at V and 3 bases at J, with 15 bases between the two ends. This chain's CDR3 is CASIHRDGDTEAFF. The CDR3 coding sequence is TGTGCCAGCATCCATCGGGATGGGGACACTGAAGCTTTCTTT.

This clonotype was found a few times. This chain connects TRBV5-1 to TRBJ2-7, with TRBD1 matching 9 bases. Germline V lookup: CDR1 SGHRS, CDR2 YFSETQ. Losses at the gene ends were 1 base for V and 4 bases for J; bases not matched to a gene: 12. The CDR3 covers 17 residues. The CDR3 nucleotides read TGCGCCAGCAGCTTGACTCCTCCCGGGACAGGGCCATACGAGCAGTACTTC. Amino acid sequence: CASSLTPPGTGPYEQYF.

This clonotype has only a few counts. The CDR3: CAISERPSNRGNEQFF. The CDR3 DNA reads as TGTGCCATCAGTGAGCGGCCCTCCAATAGGGGCAATGAGCAGTTCTTC. The chain combines TRBV10-3 with TRBJ2-1; a weak D match, TRBD1 (5 bases). Trimming removed 2 bases at V and 6 bases at J, with 17 bases between. The CDR3 covers 16 residues. CDR1 is ENHRY, CDR2 SYGVKD, per germline.

V and J are TRBV20-1 and TRBJ2-5; 9 nucleotides match TRBD1. The CDR3 is 12 residues long. Germline trimming cut 6 bases from V and 4 bases from J; bases unmatched to any gene: 3. The germline CDR1 and CDR2 sequences are DFQATT and SNEGSKA (reference sequence). CDR3 in DNA: TGCAGTGCCCCGGGACAGGGAGAGACCCAGTACTTC. Its translation: CSAPGQGETQYF.

This clonotype was counted a few times. J is TRBJ2-1 and V is TRBV7-7, with no clear D. Trimming removed 5 bases at V and 7 bases at J, with 12 bases between. CDR3 length: 13 amino acids. Germline V lookup: CDR1 SSHAT, CDR2 FNYEAQ (reference sequence). The CDR3 loop is CASSRAESNEQFF. For the CDR3, the DNA is TGTGCCAGCAGCCGGGCGGAGAGTAATGAGCAGTTCTTC.

This clonotype was seen more than once but under ten times. This sequence joins TRBV2 and TRBJ1-2; 7 bases fit TRBD1. The CDR3 spans 14 residues. CDR1 SNHLY and CDR2 FYNNEI come from the germline V gene. With V trimmed by 8 bases and J by 0 bases, 6 bases remained unmatched. CDR3: CASDPTGPNYGYTF. The DNA for the CDR3 is TGTGCCAGCGACCCGACAGGGCCTAACTATGGCTACACCTTC.

This clonotype was counted only a few times. The chain combines TRBV5-1 with TRBJ2-2, with TRBD1 identical over 11 bases. Germline V lookup: CDR1 SGHRS, CDR2 YFSETQ. The CDR3 has 18 amino acids. V lost 4 bases and J lost 1; bases outside the gene matches: 9. The CDR3 loop is CASSTWTGGAGNTGELFF. For the CDR3, the DNA is TGCGCCAGCAGCACCTGGACAGGGGGCGCGGGGAACACCGGGGAGCTGTTTTTT.

Ten or more counts support this clonotype. The chain has TRBV9 and TRBJ2-1; 8 bases map to TRBD2. Germline V gene data show CDR1 as SGDLS and CDR2 as YYNGEE. This CDR3 is 13 amino acids long. The junction had 7 bases not matched to a gene; V was cut back by 4 bases and J by 10 bases. The CDR3 region has the DNA TGTGCCAGCAGCATGTCCTCTAGCGGGGAGCAGTTCTTC. It translates to CASSMSSSGEQFF.

The rearrangement links TRBV28 to TRBJ2-2; D uncertain. The CDR3 has 14 amino acids. Germline V CDR1 and CDR2: MDHEN, SYDVKM. Trimming removed 7 bases at V and 4 bases at J, with 13 bases between. The CDR3, as DNA: TGTGCCAGCATTTCGGTTAGGACCACCGGGGAGCTGTTTTTT. Translating gives CASISVRTTGELFF.

The V and J genes are TRBV5-1 and TRBJ2-1, with 9 positions matching TRBD2. Germline values: CDR1 SGHRS, CDR2 YFSETQ. This CDR3 region has 12 residues. Trimming took 4 bases from V and 9 from J; bases not matched to a gene: 2. In DNA form, the CDR3 reads TGCGCCAGCAGCATGCGGGAGGGTGAGCAGTTCTTC. Translating gives CASSMREGEQFF.

The chain is built from TRBV7-7 and TRBJ2-1; D ambiguous. The V end lost 3 bases, the J end lost 8 bases, and 11 bases lay between the germline ends. The V gene's germline CDR1 is SSHAT and CDR2 FNYEAQ (reference sequence). The CDR3 loop spans 13 amino acids. The CDR3 sequence is CASSFSPYDEQFF. In nucleotides, the CDR3 is TGTGCCAGCAGCTTCTCCCCCTATGATGAGCAGTTCTTC. The full variable domain, its missing parts supplied by reference TRBV7-7 and TRBJ2-1, is GAGVSQSPRYKVTKRGQDVTLRCDPISSHATLYWYQQALGQGPEFLTYFNYEAQPDKSGLPSDRFSAERPEGSISTLTIQRTEQRDSAMYRCASSFSPYDEQFFGPGTRLTVL.

This clonotype showed up just a few times. The chain carries TRBV2 and TRBJ2-2; D uncertain. This CDR3 contains 13 residues. Trimming took 0 bases from V and 6 from J, leaving 5 bases between them. Germline CDR1 and CDR2: SNHLY and FYNNEI. The CDR3 loop is CASSEALPGELFF. The CDR3 DNA is TGTGCCAGCAGTGAAGCGCTTCCCGGGGAGCTGTTTTTT.

There are many counts of this clonotype. This chain uses TRBV12-3 or TRBV12-4 with TRBJ2-1; 10 bases are shared with TRBD2. Losses at the gene ends were 3 bases for V and 7 bases for J; bases not matched to a gene: 9. The CDR3 loop spans 16 amino acids. CDR3 in DNA: TGTGCCAGCAGTTTTCTGGCTAGCGGGGGTTTTAATGAGCAGTTCTTC. As protein: CASSFLASGGFNEQFF.

The genes are TRBV5-1 and TRBJ2-1; TRBD2 agrees at 8 bases. In germline, CDR1 is SGHRS, CDR2 YFSETQ. The CDR3 is 17 residues long. Unmatched junction bases numbered 18, after V lost 4 bases and J lost 9 bases. CDR3 in amino acids: CASSAGTMSGGPSEQFF. The CDR3 DNA follows: TGCGCCAGCAGCGCAGGGACCATGTCGGGGGGGCCGAGTGAGCAGTTCTTC.

The table lists this clonotype with a few counts. The chain couples TRBV29-1 to TRBJ2-3, with D maybe TRBD1 (6 bases). With 2 bases removed from V and 10 bases from J, the gap between germline ends came to 10 bases. This CDR3 comprises 11 residues. Germline loops: CDR1 SQVTM, CDR2 ANQGSEA. CDR3 loop: CSVEIWTAQYF. The CDR3 nucleotides read TGCAGCGTTGAAATTTGGACAGCGCAGTATTTT.

V and J are TRBV5-1 and TRBJ2-1; 14 nucleotides match TRBD2. J was trimmed by 9 bases and V by 3 bases; bases with no gene match: 11. The germline V gene has CDR1 SGHRS and CDR2 YFSETQ. CDR3 size: 17 residues. The CDR3 sequence is CASSSAIGTSGSGEQFF. CDR3 in DNA: TGCGCCAGCAGCTCTGCAATAGGGACTAGCGGGAGTGGTGAGCAGTTCTTC.

The chain is built from TRBV5-1 and TRBJ2-3, with 7 positions matching TRBD2. The CDR3 has 17 amino acids. The V gene end was trimmed by 0 bases and the J gene end by 2 bases; junction bases not matched to a gene: 9. Looked up from germline, CDR1 is SGHRS and CDR2 is YFSETQ. The CDR3 DNA follows: TGCGCCAGCAGCTTGGGGGTGAGCGGGGTTGCCACAGATACGCAGTATTTT. It translates to CASSLGVSGVATDTQYF.

The chain is built from TRBV9 and TRBJ2-4; D is unresolved. The length of the CDR3 is 15 residues. Germline-derived CDR1 and CDR2 are SGDLS and YYNGEE. Trimming removed 2 bases at V and 6 bases at J, with 15 bases between. CDR3 DNA sequence: TGTGCCAGCAGCGTGGAAGGGCTAGACGGAAACATTCAGTACTTC. The encoded protein is CASSVEGLDGNIQYF.

This clonotype was seen a handful of times. The rearrangement joins TRBV6-1 to TRBJ1-2; 10 nucleotides line up with TRBD1. The germline gives CDR1 MNHNS, CDR2 SASEGT. After removal of 5 bases from V and 4 bases from J, the junction contained 13 bases not matched to a gene. The length of the CDR3 is 17 residues. In nucleotides, the CDR3 is TGTGCCAGCAGTCAAAACCCGGGACAGGGGTTTGCCTATGGCTACACCTTC. Its protein product is CASSQNPGQGFAYGYTF.

This clonotype showed up just a few times. The CDR3 bases are TGTGCCAGCAGCTTATTTATGGCGGGGGGGAACAATGAGCAGTTCTTC. It codes for CASSLFMAGGNNEQFF. The chain is built from TRBV11-2 and TRBJ2-1, with 9 bases that match TRBD2. From germline, CDR1 is SGHAT and CDR2 FQNNGV. This CDR3 spans 16 amino acids. V was clipped by 2 bases and J by 5 bases; unmatched bases: 7.

This clonotype was seen a few times. J is TRBJ2-3 and V is TRBV28; D remains unclear. V lost 5 bases and J lost 6, with 15 bases in between. Germline-derived CDR1 and CDR2 are MDHEN and SYDVKM. This CDR3 has 14 residues. CDR3 sequence (DNA): TGTGCCAGCAGTCTCCGACAATCCCAGGATACGCAGTATTTT. This codes for CASSLRQSQDTQYF.

The chain carries TRBV16 and TRBJ2-3, with TRBD2 as a possible D gene (7 bases). This CDR3 contains 16 residues. In germline, CDR1 is KGHSY, CDR2 FQNENV. V was pared by 0 bases and J by 5 bases, with 15 bases between. CDR3: CASSQSSGGVRDTQYF. CDR3 bases: TGTGCCAGCAGCCAATCATCGGGGGGCGTGAGAGATACGCAGTATTTT.

The genes are TRBV20-1 and TRBJ2-3, with 7 bases identical to TRBD1. After removal of 7 bases from V and 2 bases from J, the junction contained 6 bases not matched to a gene. Looked up from germline, CDR1 is DFQATT and CDR2 is SNEGSKA (reference sequence). The CDR3 spans 13 residues. The CDR3 region has the DNA TGCAGTGGTCCGGGACAGAACACAGATACGCAGTATTTT. This translates into CSGPGQNTDTQYF.

This clonotype has ten or more counts. The genes are TRBV12-5 and TRBJ2-1; TRBD2 agrees at 7 bases. This CDR3 has 16 residues. Germline loops: CDR1 LGHNT, CDR2 FRNRAP. The V gene end was trimmed by 7 bases and the J gene end by 7 bases; junction bases not matched to a gene: 16. Written as DNA, the CDR3 is TGTGCTAGTGCCCTGGGGCTAGCGGAGTTTGGGAATGAGCAGTTCTTC. It specifies CASALGLAEFGNEQFF.

The V call is TRBV2, the J call TRBJ1-2; no reliable D call. Germline V gene data show CDR1 as SNHLY and CDR2 as FYNNEI. This CDR3 comprises 15 residues. Trimming took off 3 bases at V and 4 bases at J, with 15 bases between the two ends. CDR3 in DNA: TGTGCCAGCAGTGACGTAGTAGGACGTGGCTATGGCTACACCTTC. Its protein is CASSDVVGRGYGYTF.

This clonotype showed up many times. This chain joins TRBV2 and TRBJ1-2; a weak D match, TRBD1 (5 bases). Germline-derived CDR1 and CDR2 are SNHLY and FYNNEI. V lost 4 bases and J lost 8, with 11 bases in between. CDR3 length equals 12 residues. In DNA, the CDR3 is TGTGCCAGCAGTGTAAGACAGCGGGGCTACACCTTC. It codes for CASSVRQRGYTF.